The 8 T cell receptor beta chains reported below all come from one sample, sequenced in a study of cytomegalovirus exposure and HLA in healthy donors. Here immunoSEQ multiplex PCR was the method, and the copy in TCRdb shows in-frame clones only, minus some. The sample includes about 120,000 clones, about 91% of them seen just once. Sequenced input: PBMCs. Receptors originate from a woman between 18 and 29 years old in good health and CMV-seronegative.

The chain recombines TRBV28 with TRBJ2-3, with D possibly being TRBD1 (6 bases). CDR1 is MDHEN, CDR2 SYDVKM, per germline. Trimming shortened V by 7 bases and J by 5 bases, and 10 bases separated the two germline ends. This CDR3 contains 12 residues. The CDR3 sequence: CASTVDRDTQYF. The CDR3 DNA reads as TGTGCCAGCACCGTGGACAGAGATACGCAGTATTTT.

This clone was seen a single time. This chain links TRBV5-1 with TRBJ2-1, with 15 bases identical to TRBD2. The V gene end was trimmed by 3 bases and the J gene end by 1 base; junction bases not matched to a gene: 2. This CDR3 contains 17 residues. Germline CDR1 SGHRS, CDR2 YFSETQ. In nucleotides, the CDR3 is TGCGCCAGCAGCTCGGGACTAGCGGGAGGTTCCTACAATGAGCAGTTCTTC. Translated: CASSSGLAGGSYNEQFF.

The V gene is TRBV7-2, the J gene TRBJ2-2, with a tentative D call TRBD2 (6 bases). CDR3 length: 14 amino acids. The germline CDR1 and CDR2 sequences are SGHTA and FQGNSA. The germline V and J ends were trimmed by 6 bases and 6 bases, with 14 bases remaining between them. CDR3 nucleotides: TGTGCCAGCAGAACCTTTAGCGGATCCGGGGAGCTGTTTTTT. Residues: CASRTFSGSGELFF.

The genes are TRBV7-9 and TRBJ2-7; TRBD2 matches at 7 bases. Trimming at V came to 3 bases and at J to 3 bases, leaving 5 bases not matched to a gene. The CDR3 loop spans 14 amino acids. Germline V gene sequence: CDR1 SEHNR, CDR2 FQNEAQ (reference sequence). The CDR3 reads CASSLREGGYEQYF. CDR3 DNA: TGTGCCAGCAGCTTGAGGGAGGGCGGCTACGAGCAGTACTTC.

The J gene is TRBJ2-3, the V gene TRBV28; 11 bases are shared with TRBD2. The CDR3 is 18 residues long. The V and J ends lost 3 bases and 0 bases, in that order; junction bases with no gene match: 8. Germline CDR1 reads MDHEN; CDR2 reads SYDVKM. Written as DNA, the CDR3 is TGTGCCAGCAGTTTGCCTCTAGCGGGGGGCCTAAGCACAGATACGCAGTATTTT. It translates to CASSLPLAGGLSTDTQYF. The full variable domain, in which reference TRBV28 and TRBJ2-3 provide the parts outside the CDR3, is DVKVTQSSRYLVKRTGEKVFLECVQDMDHENMFWYRQDPGLGLRLIYFSYDVKMKEKGDIPEGYSVSREKKERFSLILESASTNQTSMYLCASSLPLAGGLSTDTQYFGPGTRLTVL.

The V and J genes are TRBV30 and TRBJ1-6; 7 bases are a match to TRBD1. CDR1 and CDR2 from the germline V gene are GTSNPN and SVGIG (reference sequence). This CDR3 comprises 16 residues. With V trimmed by 5 bases and J by 0 bases, 7 bases remained unmatched. The chain's CDR3 is CAWGGQSSSYNSPLHF. The CDR3 DNA sequence: TGTGCCTGGGGGGGACAGTCCAGCTCCTATAATTCACCCCTCCACTTT.

This chain links TRBV5-1 with TRBJ2-7; 9 positions match TRBD1. V trimming: 5 bases; J trimming: 3 bases; junction bases outside the gene matches: 3. The CDR3 runs to 13 residues. Germline V gene lookup returns CDR1 SGHRS and CDR2 YFSETQ. The DNA of the CDR3 is TGCGCCAGCAGAACGGGACAGGGCTACGAGCAGTACTTC. This gives the protein CASRTGQGYEQYF.

The chain couples TRBV6-1 to TRBJ1-5; 9 bases are shared with TRBD1. Germline CDR1 is MNHNS and CDR2 is SASEGT. This CDR3 comprises 15 residues. With 4 bases clipped from V and 4 bases from J, the junction kept 5 bases outside the gene matches. CDR3 sequence: CASSGSGQGNQPQHF. CDR3 nucleotides: TGTGCCAGCAGTGGTTCGGGACAGGGAAATCAGCCCCAGCATTTT.